The source of this T cell receptor beta chain is a study of blood T cell repertoires in COVID-19. Study in general: Sources were T cells, B-cell-depleted T cells, or PBMCs; the material itself was cDNA or gDNA.

This CDR3 contains 12 residues. CDR1 SNHLY and CDR2 FYNNEI come from the germline V gene. Trimming took off 3 bases at V and 8 bases at J, with 8 bases between the two ends. Sequencing used immunoSEQ multiplex PCR; TCRdb keeps in-frame clones, though not all of them. This sample has around 230,000 clones; about nine tenths occur once, and the top ten carry more than 6%. This receptor was obtained from a man between 60 and 75 years old who had recovered from COVID-19. Input material: peripheral blood. The rearrangement links TRBV2 to TRBJ2-4; a possible D gene is TRBD2 (5 bases). DNA of the CDR3: TGTGCCAGCAGTGACGTGAGGGACATTCAGTACTTC. Amino acids: CASSDVRDIQYF.